This TCR beta chain comes out of a study of metastatic and nonmetastatic thyroid tumors (TCRdb year 2020). Background on the whole study: The researchers compared repertoires between peripheral blood samples and tumor or nodule tissue samples from patients with malignant or benign thyroid disease.

The germline V gene (reference sequence) gives CDR1 as SGHKS and CDR2 as YYEKEE. At the junction V is shortened by 5 bases and J by 7 bases, with 20 bases in between. The CDR3, from cysteine to phenylalanine, totals 15 residues. Of the read, only the CDR3 DNA is kept; its 45 bases are in frame from base 1. None of the patients had been given any treatment before thyroid surgery. The study retrospectively analysed patient clinical samples collected from about 2012 to 2018 using T-cell receptor beta sequencing. Libraries were made using PCR. The instrument was an Illumina HiSeq 4000. High-throughput sequencing was used to profile the TCR beta-chain CDR3 region of each patient. The original pipeline was this. The researchers built a classifier to tell apart papillary thyroid cancer patients with distant metastasis, based on CDR3 differences among clinicopathological groups. To measure repertoire diversity the researchers used the Shannon index, while the Morisita-Horn index served to gauge how similar the tumor and blood repertoires were. TCRdb ran its own pipeline on the public reads, namely fastp trimming at Q25 and MiXCR clone calling, and kept in-frame beta chains. TCRdb's processing, not the authors', yielded these V and J calls. The sample table contains tens of thousands of clones; only one count was recorded for around 12% of them. Approximately 8.8% of the sample is held by the ten biggest clonotypes.

For this clone: Which antigen it targets is not known. Base quality data are lacking; no much larger clone is found one base away.

The investigation overall reported the following: In both blood and tumor samples, TCR beta diversity was reported to be significantly higher in malignant tumors than in benign nodules.

The sequence came from a female donor with papillary thyroid cancer or a benign thyroid nodule (not recorded which). Some clones in this sample may be carry-over from other donors' samples. The sequencing sample was made of tumor tissue. The rearrangement joined TRBV5-5 to TRBJ2-3; 6 matching bases give a weak D call of TRBD1. CDR3 sequence: CASSITGSRAYTQYF. The sequence in DNA is TGTGCCAGCAGTATTACAGGGTCGAGAGCCTATACGCAGTATTTT.